The 3 T cell receptor beta chains listed next were all sequenced from one sample in a study of T-cell memory formation after mild COVID-19. TCRdb analysed the 5' RACE reads with MiXCR anew, one entry per CDR3 protein. This table holds 390,000 or so distinct CDR3 sequences, approximately 15% found once. The sequencing sample was made of PBMCs or a T cell subset sorted from them (not recorded which). All receptors derive from a man in his late teens or twenties who had mild COVID-19 (a few samples of this study predate the infection). Cell type and time point are not known.

The V and J genes are TRBV6-1 and TRBJ1-5; 10 bases line up with TRBD1. This CDR3 spans 19 amino acids. Losses at the gene ends were 3 bases for V and 2 bases for J; bases not matched to a gene: 13. Per germline, CDR1 MNHNS and CDR2 SASEGT. The CDR3 sequence: CASSDVGDRGPLGNQPQHF. CDR3 sequence (DNA): TGTGCCAGCAGTGATGTCGGGGACAGGGGACCCTTAGGCAATCAGCCCCAGCATTTT.

The V and J genes are TRBV11-2 and TRBJ1-1; D not certain. Looked up from germline, CDR1 is SGHAT and CDR2 is FQNNGV. The CDR3 is 13 amino acids. The V end lost 0 bases, the J end lost 5 bases, and 7 bases lay between the germline ends. CDR3 sequence reads: CASSLDIGTEAFF. The CDR3 nucleotides are TGTGCCAGCAGCTTAGATATCGGTACTGAAGCTTTCTTT.

The chain is built from TRBV6-5 and TRBJ1-3; D call uncertain. V was trimmed by 0 bases and J by 3 bases, leaving 9 bases between them. The CDR3 length is 15 residues. Germline lookup yields CDR1 MNHEY and CDR2 SVGAGI. This CDR3 is CASSYSSHYGNTIYF. The CDR3 DNA follows: TGTGCCAGCAGTTACTCCTCTCACTATGGAAACACCATATATTTT.